The next 6 T cell receptor beta chains were all read from a single sample in a study of radiotherapy plus CTLA-4 blockade in lung cancer (dated by TCRdb to 2017 to 2018). The method was the immunoSEQ multiplex PCR assay. TCRdb's version of the immuneACCESS table is confined to in-frame rearrangements and falls short of the full clone set. An unresolved V gene accounts for under half of the shortfall where checked; the remainder is of unknown origin. Across this sample there are around 77,000 clones, with around 74% seen only once. The ten largest clones represent more than 7.5% of the sample. This specimen consisted of peripheral blood, obtained from a patient treated with radiotherapy plus ipilimumab. The receptors stem from a human donor with non-small cell lung cancer whose response to radiotherapy plus ipilimumab could not be evaluated.

This clone came up a few times. The chain has TRBV4-1 and TRBJ2-7; 9 positions agree with TRBD1. The length of the CDR3 is 14 residues. The junction had 6 bases not matched to a gene; V was cut back by 3 bases and J by 6 bases. Per the germline V gene, CDR1 is MGHRA and CDR2 is YSYEKL. The CDR3 DNA reads as TGCGCCAGCAGCCAGGAACAGGGGGCGCGCGAGCAGTACTTC. Its translation is CASSQEQGAREQYF.

In the case of this clone: The junction and the germline gene differ at one end; a read error may be behind it. The same CDR3 also results from other DNA sequences found in this sample. This chain links TRBV5-4 with TRBJ2-1, with 10 positions matching TRBD1. Per germline, CDR1 SGHNT and CDR2 YYREEE (reference sequence). The CDR3 extends over 15 amino acids. The CDR3 reads CASSFGGGQGDEQFF. DNA for the CDR3: TGTGCCAGCAGCTTTGGGGGCGGACAGGGGGATGAACAGTTCTTC.

The chain couples TRBV2 to TRBJ1-2; 8 nucleotides agree with TRBD1. V lost 4 bases and J lost 7; bases outside the gene matches: 8. Germline CDR1 SNHLY, CDR2 FYNNEI. The length of the CDR3 is 14 residues. Here the CDR3 reads CASSARTGNGGYTF. CDR3 DNA: TGTGCCAGCAGTGCCCGGACAGGGAACGGTGGCTACACCTTC.

V gene TRBV7-7 combines with J gene TRBJ1-6; D not resolved. The CDR3 has 15 residues. The germline V gene has CDR1 SSHAT and CDR2 FNYEAQ (reference sequence). V lost 2 bases and J 5 bases, leaving 10 bases between the germline ends. CDR3 residues: CASSLNRIDNSPLHF. As DNA, the CDR3 is TGTGCCAGCAGCTTAAACAGAATAGATAATTCACCCCTCCACTTT.

This chain links TRBV11-2 with TRBJ2-5; tentatively, D is TRBD1 (5 bases). Looked up from germline, CDR1 is SGHAT and CDR2 is FQNNGV. There are 14 residues in the CDR3. The V gene lost 0 bases and the J gene lost 5 bases, with 10 bases spanning the gap. In DNA, the CDR3 is TGTGCCAGCAGCTTAGATGCAGGGTCGGAGACCCAGTACTTC. It codes for CASSLDAGSETQYF.

The rearrangement uses TRBV30 and TRBJ2-3, with a possible D match to TRBD1 (5 bases). V was shortened by 4 bases and J by 4 bases, with 15 bases between the two germline ends. The CDR3 is made up of 14 amino acids. The germline V gene has CDR1 GTSNPN and CDR2 SVGIG (reference sequence). The CDR3 nucleotides read TGTGCCTGGAATTCAGGGATTATATCAGATACGCAGTATTTT. This codes for CAWNSGIISDTQYF. The whole variable domain, remainder taken from reference TRBV30 and TRBJ2-3, is SQTIHQWPATLVQPVGSPLSLECTVEGTSNPNLYWYRQAAGRGLQLLFYSVGIGQISSEVPQNLSASRPQDRQFILSSKKLLLSDSGFYLCAWNSGIISDTQYFGPGTRLTVL.